This TCR beta chain was sequenced for a study of T cell responses to AZD1222 COVID-19 vaccine. The trim removed 2 bases at V and 6 bases at J, leaving 11 bases unmatched. The CDR3 loop spans 17 amino acids. CDR1 and CDR2 (germline): MNHEY, SMNVEV (reference sequence). The table came from immunoSEQ multiplex PCR; TCRdb's copy has only in-frame clones and leaves some out. Among about 120,000 clones listed, roughly 88% were seen once. The receptor comes from an adult in good health. This rearrangement joins TRBV27 to TRBJ2-1, with 9 positions matching TRBD2. The sample was peripheral blood, taken on day 0 of AZD1222 vaccination. The CDR3 loop is CASSLTLGLAGTNEQFF. In nucleotides, the CDR3 is TGTGCCAGCAGTTTAACACTGGGGCTAGCGGGAACCAATGAGCAGTTCTTC.